This TCR beta chain was captured by sequencing in a study of T cell changes during pregnancy in multiple sclerosis. There are 16 residues in the CDR3. The germline CDR1 and CDR2 sequences are KGHSH and LQKENI. V shed 0 bases and J shed 9 bases, with 20 bases lying between them. Profiled with immunoSEQ multiplex PCR; TCRdb holds only in-frame clones, not every one. The sample records some 40,000 clones, roughly nine tenths being singletons. The V gene is TRBV18, the J gene TRBJ2-5; D is possibly TRBD2 (6 bases). Sample: CD4+ T cells from peripheral blood mononuclear cells, taken in the first trimester of pregnancy. This TCR was recovered from a female donor with multiple sclerosis, enrolled in a pregnancy study. In DNA form, the CDR3 reads TGTGCCAGCTCACCACCGGGTGGGAGAGCCAGGGAGGCCCAGTACTTC. It translates to CASSPPGGRAREAQYF.